The T cell receptor beta chain under discussion was sequenced for a study of T cell clonality in common variable immunodeficiency (dated by TCRdb to 2014 to 2015). CVID samples and control samples contributed equivalent amounts of genomic DNA as sequencing input. For every sample, a 60 bp segment covering the rearranged TCRbeta CDR3 region was amplified and then sequenced. The immunoSEQ assay, a bias-corrected multiplex PCR with high-throughput sequencing, was employed for TCRbeta amplification. The paper's processing steps were these. Each unique nucleotide sequence was treated as a clone and annotated with V, D and J genes, copy number and frequency. Sequences were labeled productive if in frame, and non-productive if out of frame or containing stop codons. As previously described, clonality was computed from Shannon's entropy. The predicted amino acid sequences of productive clones were used to derive mean CDR3 Kyte-Doolittle hydropathy. Hierarchical clustering of scaled V gene usage was performed with the R hclust function using Manhattan distance and complete linkage. Clone sharing by CDR3 amino acid sequence was assessed by resampling 12 repertoires per group over 100 rounds. The repertoires were searched for 65 to 80 published EBV-specific and roughly 240 published CMV-specific TCRbeta sequences. After a couple of CVID samples that produced fewer than 10,000 sequences were dropped from the analysis, 35 to 50 CVID repertoires remained. TCRdb limited this immuneACCESS table to in-frame rearrangements with V and J called. A share of clones is missing; checked studies link under half to unresolved V genes, and the rest is unexplained. V, J and clone size reflect that table, while D and trimming were determined from the DNA. The table notes about 28,000 clones here, none of them singletons. About 12% of the sample is held by the ten biggest clonotypes.

In its sample, this clone was seen a few times. This receptor's antigen is unknown. The sequence runs out 3 residues before the end of the CDR3; the remainder is reconstructed from the germline J gene. The germline V gene encodes CDR1 SGHDT and CDR2 YYEEEE. The CDR3 spans 14 residues, from the cysteine through the phenylalanine. The DNA shown is the part of the CDR3 that was read: 33 bases, in frame from base 1. V is reduced by 4 bases and J by 5 bases, leaving a spacing of 10 bases between them. Most CVID patients and most healthy controls were of Caucasian heritage. Heparinized peripheral whole blood samples of 5 to 8 ml were collected from each donor. TCRbeta CDR3 repertoires were sequenced from genomic DNA of adults with common variable immune deficiency (CVID) and healthy adult controls. There were about 22 healthy adult volunteers in the control group (12 female and ten or so male), ranging in age from about 20 to 75 years, with a mean age of roughly 35. Diluted blood was density-centrifuged over Hypaque 1077 or Ficoll-Paque to isolate peripheral blood mononuclear cells. Genomic DNA was obtained from unsorted mononuclear cells using either Qiagen column purification or a centrifugation-based method.

Paper-wide results and their limitations: CVID TCRbeta sequences reportedly showed fewer deletions and N-nucleotide insertions and lacked highly modified clones with 13 or more V deletions. TCRbeta clonality was higher in CVID subjects than in healthy controls (t-test p = 0.018), and the increase was most characteristic of about a third of subjects. Differences among patients in the CVID cohort limited the correlations between repertoire features and clinical complications. Although equal DNA input was used, an average of roughly 80,000 unique sequences per sample was obtained for controls, compared with some 30,000 for CVID samples. According to the authors, figuring out what caused the increased clonality in CVID would require sequencing the repertoires of T cell subpopulations. Fewer TCRbeta clones were shared among CVID subjects than among healthy controls (p < 0.0001).

The sample was peripheral blood mononuclear cells. The rearranged chain carries TRBV5-6 and TRBJ1-6, with an unclear D gene assignment. The receptor's source is a person aged 18 to 70 in good health. Here the CDR3 is given as CASSKGDHNSPLHF. CDR3 DNA, as far as it was read: TGTGCCAGCAGCAAGGGTGATCATAATTCACCC.